Below are 24 T cell receptor beta chains sequenced from a single sample in a study of CD8+CD57+ T cells in acquired aplastic anemia. Profiling that covered TCR beta VDJ and CDR3 relied on genomic DNA as its template. From the reads, TCRdb called clonotypes with MiXCR, one entry per CDR3 protein. The repertoire holds some 120,000 distinct CDR3 sequences, with 48% as singletons. The material sequenced was sorted CD4+, CD8+, or CD8+CD57+ T cells (not recorded which) from PBMCs. The receptor source for this set is a human donor in good health, serving as a control.

CDR3 region: CAWSVLNTGELFF. In DNA form, the CDR3 reads TGTGCCTGGAGTGTATTGAACACCGGGGAGCTGTTTTTT. The genes are TRBV30 and TRBJ2-2; D call uncertain. Deletions cut 0 bases from V and 1 base from J, with 3 bases between. Per the germline V gene, CDR1 is GTSNPN and CDR2 is SVGIG (reference sequence). CDR3 length equals 13 residues. The variable domain in full, with the rest retrieved from reference TRBV30 and TRBJ2-2, is SQTIHQWPATLVQPVGSPLSLECTVEGTSNPNLYWYRQAAGRGLQLLFYSVGIGQISSEVPQNLSASRPQDRQFILSSKKLLLSDSGFYLCAWSVLNTGELFFGEGSRLTVL.

A note on this clonotype: Sequence at one end of the junction differs from germline and may be a read error. The chain is built from TRBV6-5 and TRBJ2-4; D tentatively fits TRBD1 or TRBD2 (6 bases each). CDR3 size: 12 residues. Germline V gene lookup returns CDR1 MNHEY and CDR2 SVGAGI. The CDR3, as DNA: TGTGCCAGCAGTTTGGAGGGGGGTGGTCAAGGCTTC. It encodes CASSLEGGGQGF.

This clonotype was detected ten times or more. The chain has TRBV12-3 or TRBV12-4 and TRBJ1-1, with D possibly TRBD1 on 6 matching bases. This CDR3 spans 11 amino acids. Trimming shortened V by 6 bases and J by 7 bases, and 9 bases separated the two germline ends. DNA of the CDR3: TGTGCCAGCAGAGGGGGAAATGAAGCTTTCTTT. This translates into CASRGGNEAFF.

This clonotype was seen a handful of times. This rearrangement joins TRBV12-3 or TRBV12-4 to TRBJ2-7, with D possibly TRBD2 on 7 matching bases. V shed 3 bases and J shed 6 bases, with 9 bases lying between them. This CDR3 is 12 amino acids long. CDR3 in amino acids: CASSLGGPEQYF. The CDR3 coding sequence is TGTGCCAGCAGTTTGGGGGGGCCCGAGCAGTACTTC.

V is TRBV4-3 and J is TRBJ2-1; D gene unclear. Germline V CDR1 and CDR2: LGHNA, YSLEER. Between the trimmed V and J ends, which lost 3 bases and 4 bases, there was a span of 16 bases. This CDR3 is 16 amino acids long. The CDR3 nucleotides are TGCGCCAGCAGCCACAGGAGCTCCGGGCAGTACAATGAGCAGTTCTTC. Residues: CASSHRSSGQYNEQFF.

This clonotype occurred many times. The gene calls are TRBV6-1 and TRBJ1-2, with D possibly TRBD1 on 5 matching bases. Deletions cut 7 bases from V and 0 bases from J, with 12 bases between. The CDR3 covers 14 residues. CDR1 is MNHNS, CDR2 SASEGT, per germline. CDR3 DNA sequence: TGTGCCAGCACCATCGGGGGTTCTAACTATGGCTACACCTTC. Amino acids: CASTIGGSNYGYTF.

Ten or more counts support this clonotype. J is TRBJ1-1 and V is TRBV19, with D possibly TRBD1 on 6 matching bases. The CDR3 sequence is 14 residues long. Per germline, CDR1 LNHDA and CDR2 SQIVND (reference sequence). Trimming removed 6 bases from V and 3 bases from J, with 14 bases in between. Here the CDR3 reads CASRPQGQDTEAFF. The DNA of the CDR3 is TGTGCCAGTAGGCCACAGGGTCAAGACACTGAAGCTTTCTTT.

This clonotype was recorded at least ten times. The V and J genes are TRBV7-1 and TRBJ2-4, with TRBD1 identical over 10 bases. TRBV7-1 is identified as an open reading frame with a role that is uncertain. The CDR3 extends over 19 amino acids. The ends lost 3 bases at V and 0 bases at J; junction bases unmatched: 11. The CDR3: CASSSPVGQGRGAKNIQYF. The DNA for the CDR3 is TGTGCCAGCAGCTCCCCGGTGGGACAGGGGAGAGGAGCCAAAAACATTCAGTACTTC.

This chain joins TRBV29-1 and TRBJ2-3; a weak D match, TRBD2 (7 bases). Germline V lookup: CDR1 SQVTM, CDR2 ANQGSEA. The V gene lost 3 bases and the J gene lost 4 bases, with 14 bases spanning the gap. The CDR3 is made up of 14 amino acids. The CDR3 loop is CSVDPGGDADTQYF. The CDR3 DNA follows: TGCAGCGTTGACCCGGGGGGCGATGCAGATACGCAGTATTTT.

The sample holds many counts of this clonotype. This chain uses TRBV14 with TRBJ1-5; D ambiguous. Germline V gene sequence: CDR1 SGHDN, CDR2 FVKESK. The CDR3 loop spans 14 amino acids. Trimming took 7 bases from V and 2 from J, leaving 12 bases between them. The CDR3 protein is CASNPDQGNQPQHF. The CDR3 nucleotides read TGTGCCAGCAACCCGGACCAGGGCAATCAGCCCCAGCATTTT.

The rearrangement joins TRBV10-1 to TRBJ2-5; D unresolved. Germline assignment: CDR1 WNHNN and CDR2 SYGVQD (reference sequence). The CDR3 sequence is 13 residues long. The V and J ends lost 4 bases and 1 base respectively, with 7 bases between them. The CDR3 here is CASSGAAQETQYF. The CDR3, as DNA: TGCGCCAGCAGTGGGGCAGCCCAAGAGACCCAGTACTTC.

This clonotype was detected ten times or more. A much larger clone lies one base from this, so it may be a read error. J is TRBJ1-1 and V is TRBV7-6; D not certain. Trimming removed 1 base at V and 6 bases at J, with 9 bases between. CDR1 and CDR2 (germline): SGHVS, FNYEAQ. This CDR3 is built from 13 residues. CDR3 loop: CASSLDVNAEAFF. As DNA, the CDR3 is TGTGCCAGCAGCTTAGATGTCAACGCTGAAGCTTTCTTT.

This clonotype was found many times. The CDR3 region is CASSPTYAGYTF. The CDR3, as DNA: TGTGCCAGCAGCCCAACTTACGCGGGCTACACCTTC. The V and J genes are TRBV7-9 and TRBJ1-2; D remains unclear. V gave up 5 bases and J gave up 8 bases, with 12 bases separating them. Germline CDR1 reads SEHNR; CDR2 reads FQNEAQ (reference sequence). The CDR3 runs 12 residues.

This clonotype has at least ten counts. Compared with germline, one end of the junction differs, possibly owing to a read error. The V gene is TRBV15, the J gene TRBJ2-3; possibly TRBD1 or TRBD2 for D (5 bases each). The CDR3 has 16 amino acids. Per the germline V gene, CDR1 is LNHNV and CDR2 is YYDKDF (reference sequence). The CDR3 region has the DNA TGTGCCGCCAGCAGTCACCTCGGGGCCGGACCAGATACGCAGTATTTT. Translating it yields CAASSHLGAGPDTQYF.

This clonotype occurred many times. The V gene is TRBV7-2, the J gene TRBJ2-7; a weak D match, TRBD2 (6 bases). Looked up from germline, CDR1 is SGHTA and CDR2 is FQGNSA. The ends were cut back, 1 base at V and 0 bases at J, with 13 bases in the middle. The CDR3 is 16 amino acids. CDR3: CASSLGISGPSYEQYF. CDR3 DNA sequence: TGTGCCAGCAGCTTAGGCATTAGCGGTCCCTCCTACGAGCAGTACTTC.

This clonotype was observed many times. The chain uses TRBV7-2 and TRBJ1-5; D is uncertain. Germline-derived CDR1 and CDR2 are SGHTA and FQGNSA. V was cut by 0 bases and J by 4 bases, with 7 bases left in between. This CDR3 spans 14 amino acids. CDR3 nucleotide sequence: TGTGCCAGCAGCTTAGCTGGCAGAAATCAGCCCCAGCATTTT. Its protein product is CASSLAGRNQPQHF.

This clonotype was counted at least ten times. The rearrangement joins TRBV9 to TRBJ2-1; TRBD1 aligns across 11 bases. CDR3 size: 15 residues. The germline V gene has CDR1 SGDLS and CDR2 YYNGEE. V lost 0 bases and J lost 6; bases outside the gene matches: 2. The CDR3 nucleotides are TGTGCCAGCAGCGTAGAGGGACAGGGGGGCAATGAGCAGTTCTTC. Translation: CASSVEGQGGNEQFF.

This clonotype appeared many times. The V call is TRBV12-3 or TRBV12-4, the J call TRBJ2-3, with 8 bases matching TRBD2. CDR3 size: 15 residues. The V and J ends lost 3 bases and 6 bases, in that order; junction bases with no gene match: 8. The CDR3 bases are TGTGCCAGCAGTTTCTTGGCGGGGGGAGGGGATACGCAGTATTTT. As protein: CASSFLAGGGDTQYF.

In its sample, this clonotype was seen many times. J is TRBJ1-4 and V is TRBV6-1; possible D gene TRBD1, 6 bases. The CDR3 has 15 amino acids. The V end lost 5 bases, the J end lost 0 bases, and 10 bases lay between the germline ends. Germline values: CDR1 MNHNS, CDR2 SASEGT. The CDR3 DNA reads as TGTGCCAGCAGTCCCCGGACAGCAACTAATGAAAAACTGTTTTTT. It yields the protein CASSPRTATNEKLFF.

Ten or more counts support this clonotype. J is TRBJ2-3 and V is TRBV19; perhaps TRBD2 as D (5 bases). V lost 1 base and J lost 6, with 14 bases in between. Germline CDR1 LNHDA, CDR2 SQIVND (reference sequence). The CDR3 length is 15 residues. CDR3 loop: CASSIASPGMDTQYF. The CDR3 DNA sequence: TGTGCCAGTAGTATAGCGTCGCCCGGGATGGATACGCAGTATTTT.

In its sample, this clonotype was seen once. The chain is built from TRBV2 and TRBJ2-3; TRBD1 matches 8 bases. J lost 5 bases, V lost 3 bases, and 4 bases had no gene match. The CDR3 sequence is 14 residues long. CDR1 is SNHLY and CDR2 is FYNNEI in the germline V gene. The CDR3, as DNA: TGTGCCAGCAGTGACAGGGGGCTTATAGATACGCAGTATTTT. Its translation: CASSDRGLIDTQYF.

Concerning this clonotype: At one end the junction does not follow the germline gene, possibly because of a read error. V is TRBV2 and J is TRBJ2-5; 15 bases line up with TRBD2. The CDR3 length is 15 residues. The germline V gene encodes CDR1 SNHLY and CDR2 FYNNEI. CDR3 sequence reads: CASSEGLAGGETQYF. CDR3 in DNA: TGTGCCAGCAGCGAAGGACTAGCGGGGGGGGAGACCCAGTACTTC.

In this sample, this clonotype turned up a few times. This likely comes from a read error, as the CDR3 has no conserved phenylalanine or tryptophan at its end. It is unclear where the CDR3 begins or ends on the DNA, so no DNA is shown, and the CDR3 is as TCRdb lists it. The CDR3 is CATSDKGEHRGAVL. This sequence joins TRBV24-1 and TRBJ2-2. Germline V gene sequence: CDR1 KGHDR, CDR2 SFDVKD. The CDR3 contains 14 residues when both ends are counted.

The CDR3 here is CATSSSGGSSYNEQFF. The CDR3 DNA follows: TGTGCCACCAGCAGCTCAGGAGGGAGCTCCTACAATGAGCAGTTCTTC. This sequence joins TRBV15 and TRBJ2-1, with D possibly being TRBD2 (6 bases). CDR1 and CDR2 (germline): LNHNV, YYDKDF (reference sequence). Deletions cut 3 bases from V and 0 bases from J, with 12 bases between. This CDR3 is 16 amino acids long.